This T cell receptor (beta chain) was sequenced in a study of blood T cell repertoires in COVID-19. Germline-derived CDR1 and CDR2 are LGHDT and YNNKEL (reference sequence). The CDR3 contains 14 residues. Between the trimmed V and J ends, which lost 4 bases and 5 bases, there was a span of 14 bases. Methods used by the authors: Estimated nucleated cell counts came from reference gene primer amplification. Assay: immunoSEQ multiplex PCR; the TCRdb copy retains only in-frame clones and omits some. For V, J and clone size, that table is used; D and trimming come from the DNA. This sample has 190,000 or so clones, with around 87% found just once.

Sequenced input: peripheral blood. The sequence came from a man in his forties or fifties with active or convalescent COVID-19. This chain joins TRBV3-1 (or the pseudogene TRBV3-2) and TRBJ2-5; D might be TRBD2 (5 bases). The CDR3 sequence: CASSPRTASETQYF. CDR3 nucleotide sequence: TGTGCCAGCAGCCCCCGGACTGCCAGCGAGACCCAGTACTTC.